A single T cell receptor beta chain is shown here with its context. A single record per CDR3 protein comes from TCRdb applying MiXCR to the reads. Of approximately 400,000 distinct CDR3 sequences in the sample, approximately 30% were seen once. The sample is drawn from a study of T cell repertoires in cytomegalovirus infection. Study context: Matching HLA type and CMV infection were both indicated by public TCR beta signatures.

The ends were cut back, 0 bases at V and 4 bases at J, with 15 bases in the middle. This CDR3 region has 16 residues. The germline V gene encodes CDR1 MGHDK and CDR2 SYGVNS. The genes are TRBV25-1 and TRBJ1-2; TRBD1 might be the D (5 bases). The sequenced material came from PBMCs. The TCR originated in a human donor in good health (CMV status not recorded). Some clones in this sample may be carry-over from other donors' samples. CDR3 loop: CASSEYWSSDSYGYTF. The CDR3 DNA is TGTGCCAGCAGTGAATATTGGTCGAGCGACAGCTATGGCTACACCTTC.